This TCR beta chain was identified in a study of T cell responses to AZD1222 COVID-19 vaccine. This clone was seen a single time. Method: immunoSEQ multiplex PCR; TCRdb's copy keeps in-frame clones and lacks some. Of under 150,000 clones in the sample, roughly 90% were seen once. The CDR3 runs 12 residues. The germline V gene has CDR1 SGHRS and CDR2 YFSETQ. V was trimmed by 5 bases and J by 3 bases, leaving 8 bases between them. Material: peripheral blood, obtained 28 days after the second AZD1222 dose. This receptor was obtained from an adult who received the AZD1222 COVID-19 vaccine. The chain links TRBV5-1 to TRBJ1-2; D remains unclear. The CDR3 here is CASRGFDYGYTF. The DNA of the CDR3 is TGCGCCAGCAGAGGGTTCGACTATGGCTACACCTTC.